Below, 20 T cell receptor beta chains from the same sample are listed, as sequenced in a study of PD-L1 blockade in urothelial cancer (TCRdb year 2017). Libraries were made using the immunoSEQ multiplex PCR assay. Here the immuneACCESS table is served through TCRdb, limited to in-frame sequences with V and J called. Missing clones are a known gap in these copies; in checked studies unresolved V genes cover under half, and the rest lacks a known reason. The table for this sample lists about 76,000 clones; 80% to 85% of them were counted only once. About 5.1% of the sample comes from the top ten. The sample consisted of PBMCs, taken around atezolizumab (anti-PD-L1) treatment. The receptors were gathered from a man in his 70s with urothelial cancer.

The V call is TRBV19, the J call TRBJ1-5, with TRBD1 matching 7 bases. V shed 3 bases, J shed 4 bases, and the junction held 6 bases outside the gene matches. The length of the CDR3 is 15 residues. CDR1 is LNHDA and CDR2 is SQIVND in the germline V gene (reference sequence). The CDR3 region is CASSMGQGGNQPQHF. CDR3 DNA: TGTGCCAGTAGTATGGGGCAGGGGGGTAATCAGCCCCAGCATTTT. Full variable domain (rest looked up from reference TRBV19 and TRBJ1-5): DGGITQSPKYLFRKEGQNVTLSCEQNLNHDAMYWYRQDPGQGLRLIYYSQIVNDFQKGDIAEGYSVSREKKESFPLTVTSAQKNPTAFYLCASSMGQGGNQPQHFGDGTRLSIL.

The chain carries TRBV5-4 and TRBJ2-1; D is perhaps TRBD2 (6 bases). From germline, CDR1 is SGHNT and CDR2 YYREEE (reference sequence). Trimming removed 0 bases from V and 8 bases from J, with 18 bases in between. This CDR3 has 16 amino acids. Here the CDR3 reads CASSLAAGTGLHEQFF. In DNA form, the CDR3 reads TGTGCCAGCAGCTTGGCGGCGGGGACGGGGTTGCATGAGCAGTTCTTC. The variable domain in full, with the rest retrieved from reference TRBV5-4 and TRBJ2-1, is ETGVTQSPTHLIKTRGQQVTLRCSSQSGHNTVSWYQQALGQGPQFIFQYYREEENGRGNFPPRFSGLQFPNYSSELNVNALELDDSALYLCASSLAAGTGLHEQFFGPGTRLTVL.

The rearrangement links TRBV27 to TRBJ2-2; unclear D gene. CDR3 length: 16 residues. Trimming took off 4 bases at V and 3 bases at J, with 15 bases between the two ends. Germline loops: CDR1 MNHEY, CDR2 SMNVEV (reference sequence). In DNA, the CDR3 is TGTGCCAGCAGTTCCCTAGGCGGTCCCGACACCGGGGAGCTGTTTTTT. Translation: CASSSLGGPDTGELFF.

This chain connects TRBV18 to TRBJ1-4, with D perhaps matching TRBD1 (5 bases). Germline CDR1 is KGHSH and CDR2 is LQKENI. This CDR3 comprises 14 residues. Deletions cut 8 bases from V and 4 bases from J, with 14 bases between. Written as DNA, the CDR3 is TGTGCCAGCGACAAGGGACTGGGTAATGAAAAACTGTTTTTT. Its translation is CASDKGLGNEKLFF.

This clone was picked up a small number of times. This rearrangement joins TRBV7-9 to TRBJ2-5; possibly TRBD2 for D (6 bases). This CDR3 is built from 15 residues. V was clipped by 5 bases and J by 9 bases, with 22 bases between them. Germline V gene data show CDR1 as SEHNR and CDR2 as FQNEAQ (reference sequence). In DNA, the CDR3 is TGTGCCAGCAGCCGTGACGGGACCGCGCCGGGGGCCCAGTACTTC. Protein sequence: CASSRDGTAPGAQYF.

This sequence joins TRBV7-9 and TRBJ2-5; 9 positions match TRBD1. CDR3 length: 17 amino acids. V lost 2 bases to trimming and J lost 1 base; unmatched junction nucleotides: 8. CDR1 and CDR2 from the germline V gene are SEHNR and FQNEAQ (reference sequence). The CDR3 nucleotides are TGTGCCAGCAGCTTAAAGGGACAGGGAGGTCCCCAAGAGACCCAGTACTTC. This encodes CASSLKGQGGPQETQYF. Using reference TRBV7-9 and TRBJ2-5 for the parts outside the CDR3, the full variable domain is DTGVSQNPRHKITKRGQNVTFRCDPISEHNRLYWYRQTLGQGPEFLTYFQNEAQLEKSRLLSDRFSAERPKGSFSTLEIQRTEQGDSAMYLCASSLKGQGGPQETQYFGPGTRLLVL.

V is TRBV29-1 and J is TRBJ2-7; perhaps TRBD2 as D (6 bases). Deletions cut 4 bases from V and 2 bases from J, with 6 bases between. CDR3 length equals 11 residues. Germline assignment: CDR1 SQVTM and CDR2 ANQGSEA. Written as DNA, the CDR3 is TGCAGCGTTGGCGGGGCCTACGAGCAGTACTTC. Translated, it gives CSVGGAYEQYF.

This chain links TRBV6-6 with TRBJ1-1, with TRBD1 matching 8 bases. V shed 5 bases and J 1 base; nucleotides not matched to a gene: 6. From germline, CDR1 is MNHNY and CDR2 SVGAGI (reference sequence). This CDR3 is 15 amino acids long. For the CDR3, the DNA is TGTGCCAGCAGTACATCAACAGGGGGGAACACTGAAGCTTTCTTT. It specifies CASSTSTGGNTEAFF.

This chain uses TRBV5-5 with TRBJ1-4; D is unresolved. With 2 bases removed from V and 5 bases from J, the gap between germline ends came to 10 bases. CDR3 length: 14 amino acids. Looked up from germline, CDR1 is SGHKS and CDR2 is YYEKEE (reference sequence). The CDR3 nucleotides are TGTGCCAGCAGCTTTAGTTCTCAAAATGAAAAACTGTTTTTT. Its translation is CASSFSSQNEKLFF.

J is TRBJ2-1 and V is TRBV29-1, with D perhaps TRBD2 (6 bases). In germline, CDR1 is SQVTM, CDR2 ANQGSEA. CDR3 length equals 12 residues. The V and J ends lost 3 bases and 7 bases respectively, with 10 bases between them. CDR3 sequence: CSVDGLTNEQFF. The CDR3 DNA is TGCAGCGTTGACGGACTAACAAATGAGCAGTTCTTC.

The chain uses TRBV5-1 and TRBJ1-2; 9 bases fit TRBD1. V trimming: 4 bases; J trimming: 4 bases; junction bases outside the gene matches: 8. This CDR3 is built from 15 residues. In germline, CDR1 is SGHRS, CDR2 YFSETQ. DNA of the CDR3: TGCGCCAGCAGCGTGACGGGACAGGGACGCTATGGCTACACCTTC. Its protein product is CASSVTGQGRYGYTF.

This rearrangement joins TRBV27 to TRBJ2-5; 14 nucleotides match TRBD2. V shed 6 bases and J 5 bases; nucleotides not matched to a gene: 8. This CDR3 is built from 16 residues. Germline assignment: CDR1 MNHEY and CDR2 SMNVEV (reference sequence). CDR3 in amino acids: CASSRLAGGPQETQYF. For the CDR3, the DNA is TGTGCCAGCAGCCGACTAGCGGGAGGGCCCCAGGAGACCCAGTACTTC.

This clone was detected only once. V is TRBV21-1 and J is TRBJ2-1; TRBD2 is taken as the D call from the table, unchecked against the DNA. TRBV21-1 is a pseudogene locus. The CDR3 has 16 residues. This CDR3 is CASSPRDFSSYNEQFF. The CDR3 coding sequence is TGTGCCAGCAGCCCCCGGGACTTCAGCTCCTACAATGAGCAGTTCTTC.

The chain links TRBV4-2 to TRBJ2-3, with TRBD2 matching 9 bases. The CDR3 contains 15 residues. Germline CDR1 and CDR2: LGHNA and YNFKEQ. After removal of 4 bases from V and 0 bases from J, the junction contained 2 bases not matched to a gene. CDR3 sequence: CASSRTSVSTDTQYF. In DNA, the CDR3 is TGTGCCAGCAGCCGGACTAGCGTGAGCACAGATACGCAGTATTTT.

This clone was found once. This chain connects TRBV28 to TRBJ1-2; D gene uncertain. Between the trimmed V and J ends, which lost 8 bases and 5 bases, there was a span of 21 bases. Germline values: CDR1 MDHEN, CDR2 SYDVKM. The CDR3 is 15 amino acids. CDR3 sequence reads: CASFFPGIPFYGYTF. DNA for the CDR3: TGTGCCAGCTTCTTTCCGGGGATCCCCTTTTATGGCTACACCTTC.

The CDR3 nucleotides are TGCAGTGCTAGAGATCAGGGCAGCGCGTACTTC. It codes for CSARDQGSAYF. This chain connects TRBV20-1 to TRBJ2-7; TRBD1 might be the D (5 bases). CDR3 length: 11 amino acids. CDR1 is DFQATT and CDR2 is SNEGSKA in the germline V gene (reference sequence). V lost 0 bases to trimming and J lost 12 bases, with 12 bases between them.

The rearrangement uses TRBV13 and TRBJ2-6; 12 bases match TRBD1. The CDR3 spans 19 residues. The V gene's germline CDR1 is PRHDT and CDR2 FYEKMQ (reference sequence). V dropped 8 bases and J dropped 3; count of bases not matched to a gene: 14. Written as DNA, the CDR3 is TGTGCCAGCTCTCCCTGGGGGACAGGGGGCGCTTTTGGGGCCAACGTCCTGACTTTC. Translated: CASSPWGTGGAFGANVLTF.

The rearrangement uses TRBV5-1 and TRBJ2-1, with D tentatively TRBD2 (6 bases). CDR3 length: 16 amino acids. Per the germline V gene, CDR1 is SGHRS and CDR2 is YFSETQ. V gave up 7 bases and J gave up 0 bases, with 17 bases separating them. CDR3 DNA: TGCGCCAGCCGGTCGGAGCGGGCTCCCTCCTACAATGAGCAGTTCTTC. Translating gives CASRSERAPSYNEQFF.

The chain uses TRBV9 and TRBJ2-1; 12 bases agree with TRBD2. This CDR3 has 15 residues. The germline gives CDR1 SGDLS, CDR2 YYNGEE. Trimming removed 0 bases from V and 8 bases from J; junction bases left unmatched: 3. In DNA, the CDR3 is TGTGCCAGCAGCGTAGGGACTAGCGGGGTTGATGAGCAGTTCTTC. This sequence encodes CASSVGTSGVDEQFF.

This clone has more than one count but fewer than ten. This sequence joins TRBV7-4 and TRBJ2-3, with 10 bases that match TRBD2. Trimming at V came to 4 bases and at J to 3 bases, leaving 10 bases not matched to a gene. Germline V gives CDR1 SGHVT, CDR2 SQSDAQ. The length of the CDR3 is 17 residues. CDR3 nucleotide sequence: TGTGCCAGCAGCTCAGTCGAGACTAGCGGGTTAACAGATACGCAGTATTTT. This encodes CASSSVETSGLTDTQYF.